The 18 T cell receptor beta chains given below trace back to one sample, sequenced in a study of graft-versus-host responses after intestinal transplantation. Repertoires were generated with immunoSEQ multiplex PCR, while TCRdb's copy carries only in-frame clones and drops some. In the table there are about 70,000 clones, around 95% of which are singletons. Their target antigens are unknown. Sequencing used unstimulated CD8+ T cells sorted from spleen or lymph node cells, obtained before intestinal transplant. Receptors were obtained from a human donor who received an intestinal transplant.

The V gene is TRBV15, the J gene TRBJ2-7, with D perhaps matching TRBD1 (6 bases). Looked up from germline, CDR1 is LNHNV and CDR2 is YYDKDF (reference sequence). CDR3 length: 16 amino acids. Trimming pared 1 base from V and 3 bases from J, leaving 16 bases between. CDR3 protein: CATSRVKGEYFYEQYF. The CDR3 coding sequence is TGTGCCACCAGCAGAGTCAAGGGGGAGTATTTCTACGAGCAGTACTTC.

This chain links TRBV6-5 with TRBJ2-1, with 13 bases that match TRBD2. Germline V gene data show CDR1 as MNHEY and CDR2 as SVGAGI. V lost 0 bases, J lost 9 bases, and 5 bases stayed unmatched. CDR3 size: 16 residues. The CDR3 coding sequence is TGTGCCAGCAGTTACTCGGGACTAGCGGGAAACACTGAGCAGTTCTTC. The encoded protein is CASSYSGLAGNTEQFF.

As to this clone: A read error may produce the germline difference seen at one junction end. V gene TRBV7-6 combines with J gene TRBJ1-1; D unclear. The CDR3 length is 15 residues. Germline values: CDR1 SGHVS, CDR2 FNYEAQ. CDR3 in DNA: TGTGCCAGCAGCTTAGAGAGCGGTGGGAGCACTAAAGCTTTCTTT. As protein: CASSLESGGSTKAFF.

This chain uses TRBV5-1 with TRBJ2-1; D is unclear. V lost 3 bases and J lost 4, with 8 bases in between. Germline CDR1 and CDR2: SGHRS and YFSETQ. There are 13 residues in the CDR3. The CDR3 sequence: CASSSSGYNEQFF. The DNA for the CDR3 is TGCGCCAGCAGCTCAAGTGGGTACAATGAGCAGTTCTTC.

This chain uses TRBV4-1 with TRBJ2-7; 7 bases align to TRBD2. The CDR3 has 13 amino acids. From germline, CDR1 is MGHRA and CDR2 YSYEKL. The junction had 1 base not matched to a gene; V was cut back by 3 bases and J by 2 bases. CDR3 residues: CASSHGLAYEQYF. The CDR3 bases are TGCGCCAGCAGCCATGGACTAGCCTACGAGCAGTACTTC.

This chain connects TRBV11-2 to TRBJ2-7; 7 bases match TRBD1. The junction had 6 bases not matched to a gene; V was cut back by 10 bases and J by 0 bases. Germline-derived CDR1 and CDR2 are SGHAT and FQNNGV. The CDR3 runs 13 residues. In DNA, the CDR3 is TGTGCCATAGGACAGGCCAACTCCTACGAGCAGTACTTC. This sequence encodes CAIGQANSYEQYF. The variable domain in full, completed from reference TRBV11-2 and TRBJ2-7, reads EAGVAQSPRYKIIEKRQSVAFWCNPISGHATLYWYQQILGQGPKLLIQFQNNGVVDDSQLPKDRFSAERLKGVDSTLKIQPAKLEDSAVYLCAIGQANSYEQYFGPGTRLTVT.

CDR3 region: CASSGGGEQFF. The CDR3 region has the DNA TGTGCCAGTAGCGGGGGGGGTGAGCAGTTCTTC. V gene TRBV19 combines with J gene TRBJ2-1, with TRBD2 matching over 8 bases. The ends lost 6 bases at V and 9 bases at J; junction bases unmatched: 1. This CDR3 comprises 11 residues. Germline CDR1 LNHDA, CDR2 SQIVND (reference sequence).

As concerns this clone: This CDR3 is missing its conserved last phenylalanine or tryptophan, likely due to a read error. This chain joins TRBV27 and TRBJ1-2, with D unresolved. CDR1 and CDR2 (germline): MNHEY, SMNVEV (reference sequence). There are 15 residues in the CDR3. The V and J ends lost 5 bases and 1 base respectively, with 14 bases between them. The CDR3 spells CASSPEVPFNYGYTL. CDR3 in DNA: TGTGCCAGCAGTCCCGAAGTCCCGTTTAACTATGGCTACACCCTC.

The chain carries TRBV27 and TRBJ2-2, with D perhaps TRBD2 (6 bases). Germline V gives CDR1 MNHEY, CDR2 SMNVEV (reference sequence). The CDR3 sequence is 16 residues long. Trimming took 1 base from V and 1 from J, leaving 10 bases between them. CDR3 nucleotide sequence: TGTGCCAGCAGTTTATATGGTAGCGGGAACACCGGGGAGCTGTTTTTT. Its protein product is CASSLYGSGNTGELFF.

This clone has a single count. The rearrangement links TRBV19 to TRBJ1-6, with a weak D call TRBD1 (6 bases). This CDR3 comprises 15 residues. Trimming took 7 bases from V and 7 from J, leaving 17 bases between them. Germline V gene data show CDR1 as LNHDA and CDR2 as SQIVND (reference sequence). The DNA of the CDR3 is TGTGCCAGTACCGCGAGAGGGGGATGGAATTCACCCCTCCACTTT. This codes for CASTARGGWNSPLHF.

DNA for the CDR3: TGTGCCAGCTGGAGGGGAGTTTTCCCAGATACGCAGTATTTT. This encodes CASWRGVFPDTQYF. The chain employs TRBV2 and TRBJ2-3, with a tentative D call TRBD2 (6 bases). Between the trimmed V and J ends, which lost 8 bases and 4 bases, there was a span of 16 bases. This CDR3 has 14 amino acids. Looked up from germline, CDR1 is SNHLY and CDR2 is FYNNEI. Variable domain in full (rest from reference TRBV2 and TRBJ2-3): EPEVTQTPSHQVTQMGQEVILRCVPISNHLYFYWYRQILGQKVEFLVSFYNNEISEKSEIFDDQFSVERPDGSNFTLKIRSTKLEDSAMYFCASWRGVFPDTQYFGPGTRLTVL.

This rearrangement joins TRBV7-9 to TRBJ2-5; maybe TRBD2 (5 bases). The CDR3 sequence is 15 residues long. Per germline, CDR1 SEHNR and CDR2 FQNEAQ (reference sequence). Trimming pared 6 bases from V and 4 bases from J, leaving 18 bases between. DNA of the CDR3: TGTGCCAGCAGACGGCCCCCGGGGTTAGGAGAGACCCAGTACTTC. Translating gives CASRRPPGLGETQYF. Full variable domain (missing parts from reference TRBV7-9 and TRBJ2-5): DTGVSQNPRHKITKRGQNVTFRCDPISEHNRLYWYRQTLGQGPEFLTYFQNEAQLEKSRLLSDRFSAERPKGSFSTLEIQRTEQGDSAMYLCASRRPPGLGETQYFGPGTRLLVL.

DNA for the CDR3: TGTGCCACCAGCAGCACCGGGACCGCGGGTTCACCCCTCCACTTT. Its translation is CATSSTGTAGSPLHF. J is TRBJ1-6 and V is TRBV15; D is possibly TRBD1 (5 bases). Trimming removed 3 bases from V and 9 bases from J, with 15 bases in between. The length of the CDR3 is 15 residues. Germline lookup yields CDR1 LNHNV and CDR2 YYDKDF (reference sequence).

The chain recombines TRBV27 with TRBJ2-1; possible D gene TRBD2, 6 bases. This CDR3 contains 14 residues. Between the trimmed V and J ends, which lost 2 bases and 2 bases, there was a span of 7 bases. Germline V CDR1 and CDR2: MNHEY, SMNVEV (reference sequence). The CDR3 coding sequence is TGTGCCAGCAGTTTAGCGGGACCCTACAATGAGCAGTTCTTC. Protein: CASSLAGPYNEQFF.

The rearrangement links TRBV9 to TRBJ1-5; TRBD1 is a possible D gene (6 bases). Germline V lookup: CDR1 SGDLS, CDR2 YYNGEE. The length of the CDR3 is 15 residues. V was pared by 4 bases and J by 0 bases, with 11 bases between. The CDR3 coding sequence is TGTGCCAGCAGCTCGGACAGCCATAGCAATCAGCCCCAGCATTTT. Protein product: CASSSDSHSNQPQHF.

This chain uses TRBV6-5 with TRBJ2-7; TRBD2 is a possible D gene (6 bases). The CDR3 length is 14 residues. Germline V CDR1 and CDR2: MNHEY, SVGAGI. V shed 5 bases and J shed 3 bases, with 14 bases lying between them. DNA of the CDR3: TGTGCCAGCAGTCGCGGGACGGCAGGCTACGAGCAGTACTTC. Its protein is CASSRGTAGYEQYF.

Written as DNA, the CDR3 is TGTGCCAGCAGGACAGGGGAGGCGAATCAGCCCCAGCATTTT. The encoded protein is CASRTGEANQPQHF. The chain combines TRBV6-5 with TRBJ1-5; 8 bases are a match to TRBD1. V lost 6 bases, J lost 4 bases, and 5 bases stayed unmatched. Germline CDR1 reads MNHEY; CDR2 reads SVGAGI. The CDR3 extends over 14 amino acids.

V gene TRBV5-4 combines with J gene TRBJ2-3; 8 bases are a match to TRBD2. The V gene end was trimmed by 0 bases and the J gene end by 2 bases; junction bases not matched to a gene: 5. Germline V gene sequence: CDR1 SGHNT, CDR2 YYREEE (reference sequence). This CDR3 contains 16 residues. CDR3 sequence (DNA): TGTGCCAGCAGCTTGGATGTAGCGGGACCCACAGATACGCAGTATTTT. Residues: CASSLDVAGPTDTQYF.